This T cell receptor (beta chain) was sequenced during a study of T cells in Graves' hyperthyroidism and ophthalmopathy. RNA transcripts yielded amplified TCR beta CDR3 regions. In the first-round RT-PCR of the TCR CDR3, the HTBI primer set was used. TCRdb re-derived calls from the multiplex PCR reads in MiXCR, one entry per CDR3 protein. The table includes around 360,000 distinct CDR3 sequences, 15% detected once. The receptor was derived from a woman aged 55 to 70 with Graves' ophthalmopathy. The sequenced material came from blood.

The CDR3 region has the DNA TGTGCCAGCAGCTTCGCAGGGGACAATGAGCAGTTCTTC. Protein product: CASSFAGDNEQFF. The J gene is TRBJ2-1, the V gene TRBV7-9, with a weak D call TRBD1 (6 bases). The CDR3 spans 13 residues. The V gene lost 3 bases and the J gene lost 5 bases, with 8 bases spanning the gap. CDR1 is SEHNR and CDR2 is FQNEAQ in the germline V gene (reference sequence).